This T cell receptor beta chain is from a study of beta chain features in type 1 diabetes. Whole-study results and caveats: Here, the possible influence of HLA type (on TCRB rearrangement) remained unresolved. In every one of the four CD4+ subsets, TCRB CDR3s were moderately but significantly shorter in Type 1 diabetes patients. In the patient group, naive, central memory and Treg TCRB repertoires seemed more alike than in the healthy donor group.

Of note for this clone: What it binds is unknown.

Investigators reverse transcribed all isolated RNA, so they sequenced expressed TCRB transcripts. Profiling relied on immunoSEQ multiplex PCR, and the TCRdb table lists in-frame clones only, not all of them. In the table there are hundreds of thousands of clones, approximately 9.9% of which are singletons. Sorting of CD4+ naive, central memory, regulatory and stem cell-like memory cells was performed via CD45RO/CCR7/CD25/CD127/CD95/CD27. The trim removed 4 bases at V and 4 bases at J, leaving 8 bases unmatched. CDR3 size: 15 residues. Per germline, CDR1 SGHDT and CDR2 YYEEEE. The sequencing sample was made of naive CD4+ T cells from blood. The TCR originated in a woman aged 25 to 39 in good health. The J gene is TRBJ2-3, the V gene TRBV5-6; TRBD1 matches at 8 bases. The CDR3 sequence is CASSPDRVTPDTQYF. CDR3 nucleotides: TGTGCCAGCAGCCCGGACAGGGTTACTCCAGATACGCAGTATTTT.